These 31 T cell receptor beta chains originate from one sample sequenced in a study of blood T cell repertoires in COVID-19. TCRdb keeps only in-frame clones here, not all; method: immunoSEQ multiplex PCR. This table holds over 600,000 clones, just under 90% found once. The sequenced material came from peripheral blood. The receptors derive from a young woman with acute or convalescent COVID-19.

The V and J genes are TRBV23-1 and TRBJ1-1; D might be TRBD1 (6 bases). TRBV23-1 belongs to the ORF category, with a function that is uncertain. This CDR3 spans 16 amino acids. V lost 0 bases and J 0 bases, leaving 11 bases between the germline ends. CDR3 region: CASSQSGGRVNTEAFF. The CDR3 DNA reads TGCGCCAGCAGTCAATCAGGGGGGAGGGTGAACACTGAAGCTTTCTTT.

Worth noting for this clone: At the DNA level, this CDR3 is encoded by other sequences in the same sample as well. J is TRBJ1-3 and V is TRBV5-1, with a possible D match to TRBD1 (5 bases). This CDR3 is built from 14 residues. V lost 0 bases to trimming and J lost 4 bases, with 8 bases between them. Germline assignment: CDR1 SGHRS and CDR2 YFSETQ. The CDR3 region has the DNA TGCGCCAGCAGCTTGGAAGGGGTCGGAAACACCATATATTTT. Protein sequence: CASSLEGVGNTIYF.

The chain employs TRBV10-1 and TRBJ1-1; D not certain. The germline V gene has CDR1 WNHNN and CDR2 SYGVQD (reference sequence). The CDR3 spans 11 residues. V was cut by 7 bases and J by 2 bases, with 5 bases left in between. The CDR3 DNA reads as TGCGCCAGCACGTCCAACACTGAAGCTTTCTTT. Translation: CASTSNTEAFF.

This clone was counted once. Other DNA sequences in this specimen translate into the identical CDR3. The genes are TRBV5-1 and TRBJ1-1; D may be TRBD1 (5 bases). The V and J ends lost 0 bases and 3 bases respectively, with 9 bases between them. The CDR3 consists of 14 residues. Looked up from germline, CDR1 is SGHRS and CDR2 is YFSETQ. The DNA for the CDR3 is TGCGCCAGCAGCTTGGTGGGGGGAGACACTGAAGCTTTCTTT. Encoded protein: CASSLVGGDTEAFF. Based on the CDR3 plus reference TRBV5-1 and TRBJ1-1, the full variable domain is KAGVTQTPRYLIKTRGQQVTLSCSPISGHRSVSWYQQTPGQGLQFLFEYFSETQRNKGNFPGRFSGRQFSNSRSEMNVSTLELGDSALYLCASSLVGGDTEAFFGQGTRLTVV.

This sequence joins TRBV30 and TRBJ1-5, with TRBD1 as a possible D gene (5 bases). Germline V gene sequence: CDR1 GTSNPN, CDR2 SVGIG (reference sequence). Trimming removed 2 bases at V and 7 bases at J, with 18 bases between. The CDR3 is 15 amino acids. The chain's CDR3 is CAWSHGPTQDQPQHF. In DNA, the CDR3 is TGTGCCTGGAGTCACGGGCCTACACAGGACCAGCCCCAGCATTTT.

V and J are TRBV5-1 and TRBJ1-6; D ambiguous. The V and J ends lost 2 bases and 7 bases respectively, with 13 bases between them. Per the germline V gene, CDR1 is SGHRS and CDR2 is YFSETQ. This CDR3 is 15 amino acids long. For the CDR3, the DNA is TGCGCCAGCAGCTTAAATGGGCAGCCAAATTCACCCCTCCACTTT. It encodes CASSLNGQPNSPLHF.

The V call is TRBV19, the J call TRBJ2-2, with TRBD1 matching 8 bases. CDR3 length equals 18 residues. In germline, CDR1 is LNHDA, CDR2 SQIVND (reference sequence). With V trimmed by 2 bases and J by 5 bases, 13 bases remained unmatched. The CDR3 protein is CASSILLDGQGATGELFF. The CDR3, as DNA: TGTGCCAGTAGTATACTACTAGACGGACAGGGAGCAACCGGGGAGCTGTTTTTT.

In the case of this clone: Other DNA sequences from this sample encode an identical CDR3 as well. CDR3 nucleotide sequence: TGTGCCAGCAGCGTAGAGGGGCTAGCGGGAGAGCAGTACTTC. It is translated as CASSVEGLAGEQYF. The genes are TRBV9 and TRBJ2-7; 9 nucleotides align to TRBD2. The CDR3 consists of 14 residues. CDR1 is SGDLS, CDR2 YYNGEE, per germline. Trimming removed 0 bases from V and 7 bases from J; junction bases left unmatched: 5.

This clone was counted a single time. V is TRBV21-1 and J is TRBJ2-2; the table names TRBD1, a call not compared with the DNA. TRBV21-1 is a listed pseudogene. There are 15 residues in the CDR3. This CDR3 is CASSKRVGDTGELFF. In nucleotides, the CDR3 is TGTGCCAGCAGCAAAAGAGTAGGGGATACCGGGGAGCTGTTTTTT.

The chain couples TRBV7-2 to TRBJ2-7, with D perhaps TRBD1 (6 bases). V lost 10 bases to trimming and J lost 12 bases, with 19 bases between them. The CDR3 has 11 residues. CDR1 is SGHTA and CDR2 is FQGNSA in the germline V gene. In DNA, the CDR3 is TGTGCCACCGTGGGGGCAGGGCGGCTGTACTTC. Residues: CATVGAGRLYF.

The chain couples TRBV6-5 to TRBJ1-1; 10 bases match TRBD1. Trimming cost V 6 bases and J 5 bases; bases outside gene matches: 9. Germline V gene data show CDR1 as MNHEY and CDR2 as SVGAGI. CDR3 length equals 15 residues. The CDR3 here is CASRQMTGGSTEAFF. The CDR3 DNA follows: TGTGCCAGCAGACAAATGACAGGGGGCTCAACTGAAGCTTTCTTT.

This chain links TRBV30 with TRBJ1-2; D ambiguous. Per the germline V gene, CDR1 is GTSNPN and CDR2 is SVGIG (reference sequence). Trimming took 0 bases from V and 0 from J, leaving 11 bases between them. The CDR3 runs to 15 residues. CDR3 residues: CAWSVQRGANYGYTF. DNA of the CDR3: TGTGCCTGGAGTGTTCAACGGGGAGCTAACTATGGCTACACCTTC.

The chain joins TRBV6-1 to TRBJ1-2; D perhaps matches TRBD1 (5 bases). CDR3 length: 14 amino acids. CDR1 is MNHNS, CDR2 SASEGT, per germline. V was trimmed by 2 bases and J by 3 bases, leaving 10 bases between them. The CDR3 reads CASSERWGDYGYTF. Here the CDR3 DNA reads TGTGCCAGCAGTGAACGTTGGGGGGACTATGGCTACACCTTC.

This chain links TRBV19 with TRBJ1-5; D not certain. Looked up from germline, CDR1 is LNHDA and CDR2 is SQIVND (reference sequence). With 7 bases removed from V and 4 bases from J, the gap between germline ends came to 14 bases. This CDR3 is 14 amino acids long. The CDR3 protein is CASKGAGLNQPQHF. CDR3 DNA: TGTGCCAGTAAGGGAGCAGGCCTAAATCAGCCCCAGCATTTT. Looking up the rest from reference TRBV19 and TRBJ1-5 gives the full variable domain: DGGITQSPKYLFRKEGQNVTLSCEQNLNHDAMYWYRQDPGQGLRLIYYSQIVNDFQKGDIAEGYSVSREKKESFPLTVTSAQKNPTAFYLCASKGAGLNQPQHFGDGTRLSIL.

This sequence joins TRBV6-5 and TRBJ2-7; 7 bases agree with TRBD1. The V segment lost 6 bases and the J segment 2 bases; nucleotides outside the gene matches: 7. This CDR3 is built from 14 residues. The germline gives CDR1 MNHEY, CDR2 SVGAGI. CDR3 residues: CASSSTGNPYEQYF. The CDR3 coding sequence is TGTGCCAGCAGCTCGACAGGGAATCCCTACGAGCAGTACTTC.

CDR3 bases: TGTGCCAGCAGTTACTCGAAATCGGTGGCTGAAGCTTTCTTT. It specifies CASSYSKSVAEAFF. V gene TRBV6-6 combines with J gene TRBJ1-1, with unresolved D. CDR3 length: 14 residues. Trimming removed 0 bases from V and 6 bases from J, with 11 bases in between. Germline V gives CDR1 MNHNY, CDR2 SVGAGI (reference sequence).

The chain carries TRBV2 and TRBJ1-4; D remains ambiguous. From germline, CDR1 is SNHLY and CDR2 FYNNEI. The CDR3 is 14 amino acids. Trimming took 4 bases from V and 4 from J, leaving 10 bases between them. CDR3 bases: TGTGCCAGCAGTGCAGAACCCCTTAATGAAAAACTGTTTTTT. Translating it yields CASSAEPLNEKLFF.

The chain joins TRBV5-4 to TRBJ1-2; 11 positions match TRBD1. The CDR3 spans 13 residues. From germline, CDR1 is SGHNT and CDR2 YYREEE (reference sequence). The V and J ends lost 2 bases and 12 bases, in that order; junction bases with no gene match: 6. The chain's CDR3 is CASSLRDRGTNTF. The DNA of the CDR3 is TGTGCCAGCAGCTTAAGGGACAGGGGGACCAACACCTTC.

In regard to this clone: Other DNA sequences in the same sample also yield this CDR3. The rearrangement joins TRBV5-1 to TRBJ1-2; maybe TRBD1 (5 bases). Germline loops: CDR1 SGHRS, CDR2 YFSETQ. V gave up 1 base and J gave up 4 bases, with 11 bases separating them. This CDR3 comprises 14 residues. CDR3 sequence (DNA): TGCGCCAGCAGCTTGTATACGGGGGGCTATGGCTACACCTTC. The encoded protein is CASSLYTGGYGYTF.

For this clone: In the same sample, other DNA sequences code for this CDR3. V is TRBV2 and J is TRBJ1-5; 11 nucleotides agree with TRBD1. The CDR3 loop spans 13 amino acids. V lost 8 bases, J lost 4 bases, and 1 base stayed unmatched. The V gene's germline CDR1 is SNHLY and CDR2 FYNNEI. CDR3 loop: CASRDRGNQPQHF. In DNA, the CDR3 is TGTGCCAGCCGGGACAGGGGGAATCAGCCCCAGCATTTT. Variable domain in full (rest from reference TRBV2 and TRBJ1-5): EPEVTQTPSHQVTQMGQEVILRCVPISNHLYFYWYRQILGQKVEFLVSFYNNEISEKSEIFDDQFSVERPDGSNFTLKIRSTKLEDSAMYFCASRDRGNQPQHFGDGTRLSIL.

The V gene is TRBV19, the J gene TRBJ1-2, with D uncertain. The CDR3 consists of 12 residues. The germline V gene has CDR1 LNHDA and CDR2 SQIVND (reference sequence). The germline V and J ends were trimmed by 6 bases and 1 base, with 6 bases remaining between them. CDR3 residues: CASRYGNYGYTF. In nucleotides, the CDR3 is TGTGCCAGTAGGTACGGTAACTATGGCTACACCTTC. Supplemented by reference TRBV19 and TRBJ1-2, the full variable domain reads DGGITQSPKYLFRKEGQNVTLSCEQNLNHDAMYWYRQDPGQGLRLIYYSQIVNDFQKGDIAEGYSVSREKKESFPLTVTSAQKNPTAFYLCASRYGNYGYTFGSGTRLTVV.

The chain recombines TRBV24-1 with TRBJ1-1; D ambiguous. Germline V gives CDR1 KGHDR, CDR2 SFDVKD. Trimming cost V 4 bases and J 4 bases, with 9 bases left between them. The CDR3 length is 13 residues. The DNA of the CDR3 is TGTGCCACCAGTGACTCAGCGGGCACTGAAGCTTTCTTT. Encoded protein: CATSDSAGTEAFF.

The CDR3: CASSDVSGEETQYF. CDR3 DNA: TGTGCCAGCAGTGATGTTAGCGGGGAAGAGACCCAGTACTTC. This chain links TRBV2 with TRBJ2-5; TRBD2 matches 8 bases. J lost 3 bases, V lost 3 bases, and 3 bases had no gene match. The CDR3 runs to 14 residues. The germline V gene has CDR1 SNHLY and CDR2 FYNNEI.

The J gene is TRBJ2-1, the V gene TRBV5-1; 7 nucleotides agree with TRBD2. Trimming at V came to 1 base and at J to 6 bases, leaving 13 bases not matched to a gene. The CDR3 length is 17 residues. CDR1 and CDR2 (germline): SGHRS, YFSETQ. The CDR3, as DNA: TGCGCCAGCAGCTTGTGGGGCGGGGCAGGGAGGGGCAATGAGCAGTTCTTC. The encoded protein is CASSLWGGAGRGNEQFF.

The chain couples TRBV4-1 to TRBJ1-1; D might be TRBD1 (5 bases). Looked up from germline, CDR1 is MGHRA and CDR2 is YSYEKL. The CDR3 has 15 residues. Between the trimmed V and J ends, which lost 0 bases and 0 bases, there was a span of 8 bases. The CDR3 protein is CASSQEDILNTEAFF. The CDR3 DNA reads as TGCGCCAGCAGCCAAGAGGACATTCTGAACACTGAAGCTTTCTTT.

The chain couples TRBV30 to TRBJ1-1; tentative D call: TRBD1 (6 bases). V shed 3 bases and J shed 1 base, with 9 bases lying between them. The CDR3 is made up of 13 amino acids. Germline V CDR1 and CDR2: GTSNPN, SVGIG (reference sequence). The CDR3 protein is CAWRVQGNTEAFF. The CDR3 nucleotides are TGTGCCTGGAGAGTACAGGGGAACACTGAAGCTTTCTTT.

Comment on this clone: The junction differs from germline at one of its ends, possibly a read error. The CDR3 loop is CAASGQVNDEKLFF. DNA of the CDR3: TGTGCCGCCAGTGGCCAGGTTAATGATGAAAAACTGTTTTTT. The rearrangement links TRBV15 to TRBJ1-4; D not certain. The CDR3 totals 14 residues. The germline gives CDR1 LNHNV, CDR2 YYDKDF (reference sequence).

This sequence joins TRBV6-4 and TRBJ1-4, with no clear D. Germline lookup yields CDR1 MRHNA and CDR2 SNTAGT. This CDR3 has 12 residues. The CDR3 nucleotides read TGTACCCTCGGCGGTGTGACTGAAAAACTGTTTTTT. Its translation: CTLGGVTEKLFF.

The J gene is TRBJ1-6, the V gene TRBV3-1 (or the pseudogene TRBV3-2); D ambiguous. Trimming shortened V by 4 bases and J by 8 bases, and 15 bases separated the two germline ends. This CDR3 has 15 amino acids. Germline lookup yields CDR1 LGHDT and CDR2 YNNKEL (reference sequence). The CDR3 protein is CASSPGEAIYSPLHF. The CDR3 nucleotides are TGTGCCAGCAGCCCTGGGGAGGCAATTTATTCACCCCTCCACTTT.

This chain joins TRBV6-6 and TRBJ1-2; 11 bases agree with TRBD1. This CDR3 has 16 amino acids. CDR1 MNHNY and CDR2 SVGAGI come from the germline V gene (reference sequence). The V segment lost 2 bases and the J segment 8 bases; nucleotides outside the gene matches: 10. As DNA, the CDR3 is TGTGCCAGCAGTTACGCTTTACCGGGACAGGGGGTCGGCTACACCTTC. Translating gives CASSYALPGQGVGYTF.

This clone was seen a few times. This chain joins TRBV7-8 and TRBJ1-1, with a tentative D call TRBD1 (5 bases). Germline V gene sequence: CDR1 SGHVS, CDR2 FQNEAQ. This CDR3 spans 13 amino acids. Between the trimmed V and J ends, which lost 5 bases and 2 bases, there was a span of 9 bases. The CDR3 nucleotides read TGTGCCAGCAGCCGGGGGAGCAACACTGAAGCTTTCTTT. This gives the protein CASSRGSNTEAFF.